Presented here are 26 T cell receptor beta chains from one specimen sequenced in a study of T cells in Graves' hyperthyroidism and ophthalmopathy. From RNA transcripts, TCR beta CDR3 regions were amplified. The HTBI primer set served for first-round RT-PCR of the TCR CDR3. TCRdb independently ran MiXCR on the multiplex PCR reads; one entry per CDR3 protein. This sample carries 200,000 to 250,000 distinct CDR3 sequences, roughly 17% of them seen once, and the ten largest clones take approximately 46%. The material sequenced was blood. Receptor source: a man aged 50 to 60 with Graves' hyperthyroidism.

This clonotype was recorded at least ten times. The V gene is TRBV5-1, the J gene TRBJ2-3; 8 nucleotides line up with TRBD2. The V segment lost 1 base and the J segment 14 bases; nucleotides outside the gene matches: 9. CDR1 and CDR2 from the germline V gene are SGHRS and YFSETQ. The CDR3 loop spans 13 amino acids. CDR3 residues: CASSLLAAGGWYF. For the CDR3, the DNA is TGCGCCAGCAGCTTGCTTGCTGCGGGAGGATGGTATTTT.

This chain joins TRBV20-1 and TRBJ2-4; D is possibly TRBD1 or TRBD2 (5 bases each). The germline V gene has CDR1 DFQATT and CDR2 SNEGSKA (reference sequence). The CDR3 consists of 15 residues. V was clipped by 6 bases and J by 1 base, with 16 bases between them. This CDR3 is CSAKESGSAKNIQYF. CDR3 DNA: TGCAGTGCAAAGGAGTCAGGGAGTGCCAAAAACATTCAGTACTTC.

This clonotype was observed many times. The rearrangement uses TRBV2 and TRBJ2-5; the match to TRBD2 covers 7 bases. The CDR3 is made up of 16 amino acids. The junction had 12 bases not matched to a gene; V was cut back by 7 bases and J by 1 base. Germline V gene lookup returns CDR1 SNHLY and CDR2 FYNNEI. The CDR3 reads CASMSGTQAGQETQYF. The DNA for the CDR3 is TGTGCCAGCATGAGCGGGACTCAAGCGGGCCAAGAGACCCAGTACTTC. The complete variable domain, with remaining parts taken from reference TRBV2 and TRBJ2-5, reads EPEVTQTPSHQVTQMGQEVILRCVPISNHLYFYWYRQILGQKVEFLVSFYNNEISEKSEIFDDQFSVERPDGSNFTLKIRSTKLEDSAMYFCASMSGTQAGQETQYFGPGTRLLVL.

Ten or more counts support this clonotype. The chain links TRBV29-1 to TRBJ2-5; 10 positions agree with TRBD1. The CDR3 loop spans 14 amino acids. Per the germline V gene, CDR1 is SQVTM and CDR2 is ANQGSEA. Germline trimming cut 6 bases from V and 3 bases from J; bases unmatched to any gene: 7. The CDR3 reads CSVASGTGEETQYF. The CDR3 DNA sequence: TGCAGCGTGGCTTCCGGGACAGGGGAAGAGACCCAGTACTTC.

This clonotype was counted at least ten times. The J gene is TRBJ2-1, the V gene TRBV7-8, with D perhaps TRBD2 (6 bases). The CDR3 contains 15 residues. Trimming stripped 2 bases from V and 9 bases from J, with 17 bases between. CDR1 and CDR2 (germline): SGHVS, FQNEAQ. The CDR3 region has the DNA TGTGCCAGCAGCTTATTGACGGGAGTGGGGGTTGAGCAGTTCTTC. Translated: CASSLLTGVGVEQFF.

In its sample, this clonotype was seen many times. This chain's CDR3 is CASSWGVDRGAADTQYF. The CDR3 DNA reads as TGTGCCAGCAGCTGGGGGGTGGACAGGGGAGCCGCAGATACGCAGTATTTT. The genes are TRBV11-3 and TRBJ2-3, with 9 bases that match TRBD1. The CDR3 runs to 17 residues. Germline lookup yields CDR1 SGHNT and CDR2 YENEEA. J gave up 4 bases and V 4 bases, and 12 bases lay outside the gene matches.

This clonotype was counted ten times or more. The chain employs TRBV3-1 and TRBJ2-5; either TRBD1 or TRBD2 may fit D (5 bases each). Trimming shortened V by 4 bases and J by 1 base, and 10 bases separated the two germline ends. Germline values: CDR1 LGHDT, CDR2 YNNKEL (reference sequence). CDR3 length: 14 amino acids. The CDR3 nucleotides read TGTGCCAGCAGCCCCGGGACGGCCCAAGAGACCCAGTACTTC. Translated, it gives CASSPGTAQETQYF.

V gene TRBV10-2 combines with J gene TRBJ2-3; TRBD1 agrees at 9 bases. Germline CDR1 and CDR2: WSHSY and SAAADI. Losses at the gene ends were 6 bases for V and 6 bases for J; bases not matched to a gene: 16. The length of the CDR3 is 17 residues. The CDR3 sequence is CASRRGTGIRLWDTQYF. The DNA for the CDR3 is TGCGCCAGCAGGAGGGGGACAGGGATACGCCTTTGGGATACGCAGTATTTT.

V gene TRBV6-1 combines with J gene TRBJ2-7, with 8 nucleotides matching TRBD2. Germline V gene data show CDR1 as MNHNS and CDR2 as SASEGT. The CDR3 runs 16 residues. V lost 5 bases, J lost 5 bases, and 14 bases stayed unmatched. CDR3 loop: CASSPEWGTRENEQYF. The CDR3 coding sequence is TGTGCCAGCAGTCCCGAGTGGGGGACTAGGGAGAACGAGCAGTACTTC.

The table lists this clonotype with many counts. The rearrangement uses TRBV5-1 and TRBJ2-3; the D call may be TRBD1 or TRBD2 (6 bases each). Germline CDR1 reads SGHRS; CDR2 reads YFSETQ. CDR3 length equals 15 residues. Trimming left V 4 bases short and J 0 bases short, with 12 bases between. The CDR3: CASSGGTLSTDTQYF. CDR3 bases: TGCGCCAGCAGCGGCGGGACACTTAGCACAGATACGCAGTATTTT.

This clonotype was seen repeatedly, ten times or more. The chain couples TRBV27 to TRBJ2-3, with a possible D match to TRBD2 (6 bases). The CDR3 has 16 residues. The V and J ends lost 1 base and 2 bases respectively, with 13 bases between them. CDR1 and CDR2 (germline): MNHEY, SMNVEV (reference sequence). CDR3 loop: CASSLLGPSDTDTQYF. CDR3 coding DNA: TGTGCCAGCAGTTTATTAGGGCCTAGCGACACAGATACGCAGTATTTT.

This chain connects TRBV9 to TRBJ2-5, with D possibly matching TRBD2 (7 bases). The CDR3 loop spans 14 amino acids. CDR1 and CDR2 (germline): SGDLS, YYNGEE. V was shortened by 6 bases and J by 4 bases, with 16 bases between the two germline ends. In DNA, the CDR3 is TGTGCCAGCACTAGAGGGGGGGTGGGAGAGACCCAGTACTTC. It specifies CASTRGGVGETQYF. The complete variable domain, with remaining parts taken from reference TRBV9 and TRBJ2-5, reads DSGVTQTPKHLITATGQRVTLRCSPRSGDLSVYWYQQSLDQGLQFLIQYYNGEERAKGNILERFSAQQFPDLHSELNLSSLELGDSALYFCASTRGGVGETQYFGPGTRLLVL.

The table lists this clonotype with many counts. V and J are TRBV5-1 and TRBJ1-6; TRBD1 matches at 7 bases. Germline lookup yields CDR1 SGHRS and CDR2 YFSETQ. This CDR3 is built from 14 residues. The V gene end was trimmed by 4 bases and the J gene end by 8 bases; junction bases not matched to a gene: 6. CDR3 region: CASSPGQPYSPLHF. CDR3 nucleotides: TGCGCCAGCAGCCCGGGACAGCCCTATTCACCCCTCCACTTT.

This clonotype was seen a handful of times. With a much larger clone just one base away, this may be a read error. The rearrangement uses TRBV3-1 and TRBJ2-3; 7 positions match TRBD2. Germline CDR1 LGHDT, CDR2 YNNKEL (reference sequence). The CDR3 runs 16 residues. The CDR3 here is CAGSPFAAGNTDTQYF. CDR3 DNA sequence: TGTGCCGGCAGCCCCTTTGCAGCGGGAAACACAGATACGCAGTATTTT.

Comment on this clonotype: A much larger clone lies a single base off, so this may be a read error. The J gene is TRBJ2-3, the V gene TRBV12-3 or TRBV12-4; no firm D call. The V end lost 1 base, the J end lost 2 bases, and 13 bases lay between the germline ends. The CDR3 extends over 16 amino acids. CDR3 DNA: TGTGCCAGCAGTTTAGATCTGGGCGGCTACACAGATACGCAGTATTTT. Translation gives CASSLDLGGYTDTQYF.

This clonotype was observed at least ten times. The gene calls are TRBV12-3 or TRBV12-4 and TRBJ2-7; 9 bases fit TRBD2. CDR3 size: 13 residues. V was pared by 5 bases and J by 5 bases, with 4 bases of the junction left unmatched. CDR3 in amino acids: CASSSLAGNEQYF. The CDR3 DNA reads as TGTGCCAGCAGTAGCCTAGCGGGAAACGAGCAGTACTTC.

As regards this clonotype: Just one base apart from a much larger clone, this may be a read error. The CDR3 spells CARDPNLWGGYTF. DNA for the CDR3: TGTGCCCGGGACCCCAACCTCTGGGGAGGCTACACCTTC. V gene TRBV30 combines with J gene TRBJ1-2, with a tentative D call TRBD1 (5 bases). With 8 bases removed from V and 8 bases from J, the gap between germline ends came to 21 bases. Germline loops: CDR1 GTSNPN, CDR2 SVGIG (reference sequence). The CDR3 runs to 13 residues.

V gene TRBV28 combines with J gene TRBJ2-1; tentatively, D is TRBD1 (8 bases). This CDR3 contains 18 residues. Germline-derived CDR1 and CDR2 are MDHEN and SYDVKM. V was cut by 0 bases and J by 5 bases, with 20 bases left in between. This chain's CDR3 is CASSLWSWGGTGNNEQFF. The CDR3 coding sequence is TGTGCCAGCAGTTTATGGAGCTGGGGGGGGACAGGAAACAATGAGCAGTTCTTC.

J is TRBJ2-7 and V is TRBV11-3, with 11 bases lining up with TRBD2. Germline V gene lookup returns CDR1 SGHNT and CDR2 YENEEA. Trimming took 5 bases from V and 3 from J; bases not matched to a gene: 6. The CDR3 has 15 residues. CDR3 nucleotide sequence: TGTGCCAGCAGCCACCCCGGGACTAGCGGCTACGAGCAGTACTTC. Translated, it gives CASSHPGTSGYEQYF.

This clonotype was seen at least ten times. V usage is TRBV20-1 and J usage is TRBJ2-3; D ambiguous. CDR3 length: 13 amino acids. V lost 0 bases and J lost 5, with 9 bases in between. CDR1 is DFQATT, CDR2 SNEGSKA, per germline (reference sequence). CDR3 protein: CSARDSSEDTQYF. CDR3 sequence (DNA): TGCAGTGCTAGAGACAGTTCCGAAGATACGCAGTATTTT.

The chain uses TRBV24-1 and TRBJ2-3; a weak D match, TRBD2 (6 bases). Trimming took off 4 bases at V and 0 bases at J, with 10 bases between the two ends. The CDR3 is made up of 15 amino acids. Germline-derived CDR1 and CDR2 are KGHDR and SFDVKD. CDR3 residues: CATSEAGTSTDTQYF. CDR3 nucleotides: TGTGCCACCAGTGAAGCCGGGACTAGCACAGATACGCAGTATTTT.

Ten or more counts support this clonotype. V is TRBV7-9 and J is TRBJ1-2, with 8 bases identical to TRBD1. Per the germline V gene, CDR1 is SEHNR and CDR2 is FQNEAQ (reference sequence). The CDR3 loop spans 15 amino acids. Trimming took 4 bases from V and 6 from J; bases not matched to a gene: 10. As DNA, the CDR3 is TGTGCCAGCAGCTCTCCGACAGGGGATAGAGATGGCTACACCTTC. Its translation: CASSSPTGDRDGYTF.

Only a few counts were recorded for this clonotype. The chain has TRBV9 and TRBJ2-1, with a tentative D call TRBD2 (6 bases). The CDR3 loop spans 15 amino acids. Germline assignment: CDR1 SGDLS and CDR2 YYNGEE. V lost 4 bases and J lost 3, with 14 bases in between. The DNA for the CDR3 is TGTGCCAGCAGCCCCATCGGGAGAAGCTACAATGAGCAGTTCTTC. This translates into CASSPIGRSYNEQFF.

In this sample, this clonotype turned up many times. The V call is TRBV5-1, the J call TRBJ2-3; D gene uncertain. The CDR3 length is 13 residues. V lost 5 bases, J lost 4 bases, and 11 bases lay in between. Germline CDR1 is SGHRS and CDR2 is YFSETQ. The CDR3 sequence: CASRAETSDTQYF. Written as DNA, the CDR3 is TGCGCCAGCAGGGCTGAAACCTCAGATACGCAGTATTTT. The variable domain in full, with the rest retrieved from reference TRBV5-1 and TRBJ2-3, is KAGVTQTPRYLIKTRGQQVTLSCSPISGHRSVSWYQQTPGQGLQFLFEYFSETQRNKGNFPGRFSGRQFSNSRSEMNVSTLELGDSALYLCASRAETSDTQYFGPGTRLTVL.

The rearrangement uses TRBV12-3 or TRBV12-4 and TRBJ1-1; TRBD1 matches at 8 bases. V was clipped by 1 base and J by 2 bases; unmatched bases: 6. The CDR3 loop spans 16 amino acids. Here the CDR3 reads CASSLGQGNGNTEAFF. The CDR3 nucleotides read TGTGCCAGCAGTTTAGGACAGGGGAATGGAAACACTGAAGCTTTCTTT.

On this clonotype itself: A much larger clone differs by one base, so this may be a read error. The V gene is TRBV7-9, the J gene TRBJ2-5, with 8 positions matching TRBD1. V lost 8 bases, J lost 6 bases, and 5 bases stayed unmatched. CDR1 is SEHNR, CDR2 FQNEAQ, per germline (reference sequence). This CDR3 region has 12 residues. CDR3 in DNA: TGTGCCAGCCAGGACAGGGCAAAGACCCAGTACTTC. This gives the protein CASQDRAKTQYF.